This is a list of T cell receptor beta chains from one sample in a study of T-cell reconstitution after alpha-beta-depleted transplantation in children. TCRdb ran MiXCR on the PCR reads and lists one entry per CDR3 protein. The table has 100,000 or so distinct CDR3 sequences, around 5.9% seen once; the top ten hold about 6%. Sequenced here: PBMCs, mostly from graft donor cells, sampled 60 days after TCRalphabeta/CD19-depleted stem cell transplant. The receptors derive from a female patient aged 2-9 years who had a stem cell transplant for Fanconi anemia, so the T cells may come from the graft donor. Both conserved end residues are trimmed from each CDR3. A row's size may be missing; if present it is once, few, many or a size class.

abundance	v_gene	j_gene	CDR3aa
.	TRBV6-1	TRBJ2-1	ASRQKQGPYNEQF
few	TRBV6-5	TRBJ2-5	ASSYSVGWLAEQETQY
many	TRBV12-3/TRBV12-4	TRBJ2-5	ASSWGRGRQETQY
many	TRBV12-3/TRBV12-4	TRBJ2-1	ASSPNTREQF
.	TRBV29-1	TRBJ1-2	SVWGGDRGRGYT
many	TRBV28	TRBJ2-3	ASQKGLPTDTQY
few	TRBV30	TRBJ2-2	AWRGNTGELF
many	TRBV12-3/TRBV12-4	TRBJ1-6	ASSLTGQAPLH
few	TRBV7-3	TRBJ2-1	ASSPLGHEQF
many	TRBV4-2	TRBJ2-7	ASSQGVLGGQKSEGEQY
many	TRBV4-2	TRBJ1-4	ASSQGDRGRSEKLF
many	TRBV5-4	TRBJ2-2	ASILQGTGELF
many	TRBV28	TRBJ2-3	ASSQTDTQY
many	TRBV7-3	TRBJ2-1	ASSLSPNQGYNEQF
few	TRBV7-9	TRBJ1-2	ASSLASGYGYT
many	TRBV27	TRBJ2-1	ASGSSGSPYNEQF
many	TRBV6-2/TRBV6-3	TRBJ2-1	ASSSTSPRVGNEQF
many	TRBV12-3/TRBV12-4	TRBJ2-3	ASSYQGADTQY
few	TRBV6-2/TRBV6-3	TRBJ1-5	ASTKGVGGSWQPQH
many	TRBV28	TRBJ2-1	ASSLSLLAGGPNEQF
few	TRBV11-2	TRBJ1-2	ASSYAGTGTNYGYT
few	TRBV9	TRBJ2-5	ASSVDPGLAGGETQY
few	TRBV7-2	TRBJ2-3	ASSLFRGPDTQY
few	TRBV20-1	TRBJ2-7	SARGDGLAGFYEQY
many	TRBV28	TRBJ2-5	ASSAGTSGRVETQY
many	TRBV6-6	TRBJ1-1	ASHRTEVTEAF
few	TRBV6-5	TRBJ1-5	ASSHLGGAEPQH
many	TRBV29-1	TRBJ2-2	SVEVPRTSGSTRELF
.	TRBV7-6	TRBJ2-5	ASSLVAVQETQY
few	TRBV7-2	TRBJ1-2	ASSLRQGSGYT
many	TRBV18	TRBJ2-5	ASSPLGTVQETQY
.	TRBV3-1	TRBJ2-1	ATSKDYNIAGDYYNEQF
many	TRBV29-1	TRBJ2-3	SVGPASTDTQY
few	TRBV18	TRBJ2-1	ASSPGTEYNEQF
many	TRBV29-1	TRBJ2-2	SVGRFRRSGAGELF
few	TRBV28	TRBJ1-2	ASSFGTISYYGYT
many	TRBV27	TRBJ1-5	ASSFQPGVNQPQH
many	TRBV20-1	TRBJ2-1	SAWTSGKDGNEQF
few	TRBV7-3	TRBJ1-5	ASSLMATNQPQH
many	TRBV25-1	TRBJ2-2	ASSEFSGGTGELF
many	TRBV7-9	TRBJ2-7	ASSSFYSAEQY
many	TRBV10-3	TRBJ2-5	AISVRGQETQY
many	TRBV7-9	TRBJ2-1	ASSLLDGGNEQF
many	TRBV6-5	TRBJ2-1	ASQKGDAISYNEQF
many	TRBV12-3/TRBV12-4	TRBJ2-2	ASSQVGAGELF
few	TRBV7-3	TRBJ2-1	ASSLRREGLSNEQF
many	TRBV9	TRBJ2-1	ASSVASIGNEQF
.	TRBV7-3	TRBJ2-5	ASSPIGLEGETQY
many	TRBV12-3/TRBV12-4	TRBJ1-3	ASRGVGSGNTIY
.	TRBV5-1	TRBJ2-5	ASGSLGRLRETQY
few	TRBV29-1	TRBJ1-2	SVLNPDRARTGYT
many	TRBV12-3/TRBV12-4	TRBJ2-3	ASSPGLAGLTDTQY
medium-sized	TRBV5-1	TRBJ2-3	ASSWTSGGYTDTQY
many	TRBV6-1	TRBJ2-3	ASSDGPDTQY
many	TRBV5-1	TRBJ1-1	ASSLSQGGSAEAF
many	TRBV3-1	TRBJ2-1	ASSQDGKSRQF
.	TRBV24-1	TRBJ1-2	ATSDFDRNYGYT
.	TRBV19	TRBJ1-5	ASRITGIRNQPQH
few	TRBV5-1	TRBJ2-1	ASSLFEGSSYNEQF
many	TRBV10-3	TRBJ1-4	AISAAGRGTYYEKLF